This T cell receptor beta chain emerged from a study of shared clonotypes between healthy human individuals. Study-level background: The donor pool was made up of a couple of women and a few men aged 18 to 49. Findings and caveats of the study: Depth of sequencing was expected to influence donor clonotype sharing. The study found roughly 5% of naive CD4 clonotypes shared across several donors.

Looked up from germline, CDR1 is MNHNS and CDR2 is SASEGT. The CDR3 has 16 amino acids. Unmatched junction bases numbered 8, after V lost 2 bases and J lost 6 bases. Naivety among CD8 cells was defined by CD45RO negativity and positive CCR7 selection, thereby excluding terminally differentiated effector memory CD45RA+ cells. About this clone: The antigen remains undetermined.

Data came from immunoSEQ multiplex PCR; TCRdb stores just in-frame clones and leaves some out. The sample has approximately 2,200,000 clones, 90% to 95% seen once; the top ten hold more than 1.5%. This TCR was sampled from a man aged 18 to 30 in good health. Some clones in this sample may be carry-over from other donors' samples. The specimen was naive CD8+ T cells from PBMCs. The chain recombines TRBV6-1 with TRBJ2-1; 9 bases are shared with TRBD1. The chain's CDR3 is CASSEYRGRGGNEQFF. In DNA form, the CDR3 reads TGTGCCAGCAGTGAATACAGGGGGCGAGGGGGCAATGAGCAGTTCTTC.